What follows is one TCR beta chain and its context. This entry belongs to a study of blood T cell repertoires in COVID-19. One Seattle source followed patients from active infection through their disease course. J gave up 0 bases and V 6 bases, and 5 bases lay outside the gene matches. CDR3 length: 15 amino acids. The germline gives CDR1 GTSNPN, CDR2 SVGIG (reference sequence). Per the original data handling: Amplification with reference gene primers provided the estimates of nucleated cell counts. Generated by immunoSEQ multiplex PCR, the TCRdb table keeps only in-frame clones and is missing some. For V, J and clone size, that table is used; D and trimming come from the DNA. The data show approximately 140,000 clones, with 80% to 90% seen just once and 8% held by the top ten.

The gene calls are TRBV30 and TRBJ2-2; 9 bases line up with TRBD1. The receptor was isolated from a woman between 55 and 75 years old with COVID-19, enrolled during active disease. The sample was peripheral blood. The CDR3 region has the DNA TGTGCCTGCCCGGGACAGGGTTCGAACACCGGGGAGCTGTTTTTT. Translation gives CACPGQGSNTGELFF.